Listed here are 32 T cell receptor beta chains from one sample, sequenced in a study of beta chain features in type 1 diabetes. General study points: Type 1 diabetes patients showed a moderate but significant shortening of TCRB CDR3s in all four CD4+ subsets.

Every isolated RNA sample was fully reverse transcribed, so sequencing captured expressed TCRB transcripts. The repertoire was sequenced with immunoSEQ multiplex PCR; TCRdb's copy has only in-frame clones and lacks some. The sample contains 52,000 or so clones, under 60% of which appear only once. Antigens of these TCRs are unknown. Sequencing was carried out using Tregs from blood. Every receptor here comes from a woman aged 40 to 50 with type 1 diabetes.

The rearrangement joins TRBV7-2 to TRBJ2-7, with unresolved D. V shed 5 bases and J shed 0 bases, with 8 bases lying between them. The CDR3 runs 13 residues. Per the germline V gene, CDR1 is SGHTA and CDR2 is FQGNSA. This CDR3 reads CASSARSSYEQYF. The DNA for the CDR3 is TGTGCCAGCAGCGCGAGATCCTCCTACGAGCAGTACTTC.

This clone was seen a handful of times. The rearrangement uses TRBV19 and TRBJ1-2, with D possibly matching TRBD1 (6 bases). V dropped 9 bases and J dropped 5 bases, with 25 bases sitting between them. Per the germline V gene, CDR1 is LNHDA and CDR2 is SQIVND (reference sequence). The CDR3 loop spans 16 amino acids. The CDR3 is CASVHRVETGGYGYTF. The CDR3, as DNA: TGTGCCAGCGTTCACAGGGTGGAAACGGGCGGATATGGCTACACCTTC.

This clone was detected only a few times. The chain uses TRBV27 and TRBJ1-1; TRBD1 matches at 7 bases. In germline, CDR1 is MNHEY, CDR2 SMNVEV (reference sequence). The CDR3 totals 14 residues. Trimming took 6 bases from V and 4 from J; bases not matched to a gene: 8. The CDR3 DNA reads as TGTGCCAGCAGCCGGTTACGGACAGGCACTGAAGCTTTCTTT. Residues: CASSRLRTGTEAFF.

The chain has TRBV6-5 and TRBJ2-2, with a tentative D call TRBD1 (6 bases). CDR3 length equals 15 residues. V was trimmed by 5 bases and J by 4 bases, leaving 14 bases between them. Germline CDR1 MNHEY, CDR2 SVGAGI. The chain's CDR3 is CASSKGWGRTGELFF. CDR3 bases: TGTGCCAGCAGTAAGGGCTGGGGGCGCACCGGGGAGCTGTTTTTT.

The chain recombines TRBV6-5 with TRBJ2-2, with 10 bases identical to TRBD2. The CDR3 sequence is 14 residues long. Germline loops: CDR1 MNHEY, CDR2 SVGAGI. Germline trimming cut 5 bases from V and 5 bases from J; bases unmatched to any gene: 2. For the CDR3, the DNA is TGTGCCAGCAGTCTAGCGGGAGCGACCGGGGAGCTGTTTTTT. Encoded protein: CASSLAGATGELFF.

This clone was counted only a few times. This chain joins TRBV7-2 and TRBJ2-3; TRBD2 matches at 14 bases. The germline V gene encodes CDR1 SGHTA and CDR2 FQGNSA. J lost 3 bases, V lost 4 bases, and 9 bases had no gene match. This CDR3 has 18 residues. The DNA for the CDR3 is TGTGCCAGCAGCTCCAGCAGACTAGCGGGGGGGGCGACAGATACGCAGTATTTT. This encodes CASSSSRLAGGATDTQYF.

This clone was seen just once. The rearrangement joins TRBV7-8 to TRBJ1-1; D possibly corresponds to TRBD1 (5 bases). V lost 1 base to trimming and J lost 0 bases, with 18 bases between them. Per the germline V gene, CDR1 is SGHVS and CDR2 is FQNEAQ. The CDR3 loop spans 18 amino acids. In DNA, the CDR3 is TGTGCCAGCAGCTTAGGTAGGCAAGGGGTCTCCATGAACACTGAAGCTTTCTTT. This sequence encodes CASSLGRQGVSMNTEAFF.

The CDR3 nucleotides are TGCGCCAGCAGCCAAGAAGGAGACACTGAAGCTTTCTTT. Its protein product is CASSQEGDTEAFF. V gene TRBV4-3 combines with J gene TRBJ1-1; D is unclear. The CDR3 loop spans 13 amino acids. Germline V gives CDR1 LGHNA, CDR2 YSLEER. Deletions cut 0 bases from V and 3 bases from J, with 5 bases between.

This clone appeared once. The gene calls are TRBV5-5 and TRBJ2-7; 7 bases are a match to TRBD2. Losses at the gene ends were 1 base for V and 5 bases for J; bases not matched to a gene: 9. Germline CDR1 SGHKS, CDR2 YYEKEE (reference sequence). This CDR3 spans 15 amino acids. CDR3: CASSLRGDPWDEQYF. The CDR3 DNA sequence: TGTGCCAGCAGCTTGCGGGGGGACCCCTGGGACGAGCAGTACTTC.

This chain connects TRBV18 to TRBJ1-3; TRBD1 matches 12 bases. There are 17 residues in the CDR3. V lost 3 bases, J lost 0 bases, and 3 bases stayed unmatched. Germline assignment: CDR1 KGHSH and CDR2 LQKENI. The CDR3 DNA follows: TGTGCCAGCTCACCGGGACAGGGGGCCTTCTCTGGAAACACCATATATTTT. As protein: CASSPGQGAFSGNTIYF.

The chain carries TRBV28 and TRBJ1-4; 7 positions match TRBD1. This CDR3 spans 16 amino acids. Germline trimming cut 4 bases from V and 7 bases from J; bases unmatched to any gene: 12. Germline V gives CDR1 MDHEN, CDR2 SYDVKM. The CDR3 reads CASSSSPDRDGEKLFF. In DNA form, the CDR3 reads TGTGCCAGCAGTTCCTCCCCCGACAGGGACGGTGAAAAACTGTTTTTT.

The rearrangement uses TRBV6-1 and TRBJ2-1; D gene unclear. Germline values: CDR1 MNHNS, CDR2 SASEGT. V was cut by 4 bases and J by 6 bases, with 10 bases left in between. The CDR3 contains 13 residues. The DNA of the CDR3 is TGTGCCAGCAGTGGAAGACTGGCCAATGAGCAGTTCTTC. Its translation: CASSGRLANEQFF.

The chain combines TRBV7-2 with TRBJ1-2, with D maybe TRBD1 (5 bases). V lost 5 bases to trimming and J lost 2 bases, with 15 bases between them. Germline V CDR1 and CDR2: SGHTA, FQGNSA. The CDR3 covers 15 residues. The CDR3 sequence: CASSPRDSTNYGYTF. CDR3 in DNA: TGTGCCAGCAGCCCTAGAGACAGTACGAACTATGGCTACACCTTC.

The J gene is TRBJ1-2, the V gene TRBV9; D unclear. From germline, CDR1 is SGDLS and CDR2 YYNGEE. CDR3 length: 15 amino acids. The ends were cut back, 4 bases at V and 4 bases at J, with 17 bases in the middle. CDR3 sequence: CASSPPGEAVYGYTF. CDR3 in DNA: TGTGCCAGCAGCCCCCCCGGAGAGGCCGTCTATGGCTACACCTTC.

The gene calls are TRBV6-1 and TRBJ1-5; D perhaps matches TRBD1 (5 bases). The CDR3 consists of 14 residues. Germline CDR1 MNHNS, CDR2 SASEGT. The germline V and J ends were trimmed by 3 bases and 7 bases, with 13 bases remaining between them. The CDR3 DNA reads as TGTGCCAGCAGTGATTGGAGGGGTCGGCAGCCCCAGCATTTT. Translation: CASSDWRGRQPQHF.

This rearrangement joins TRBV10-3 to TRBJ2-5; 7 nucleotides agree with TRBD2. The J call is doubtful: the DNA matches TRBJ2-7 better. The CDR3 has 12 amino acids. Germline V gene lookup returns CDR1 ENHRY and CDR2 SYGVKD. This chain's CDR3 is CAITSGEGEQYF. Written as DNA, the CDR3 is TGTGCCATCACCTCGGGGGAGGGCGAGCAGTACTTC.

The sample holds a few counts of this clone. This sequence joins TRBV7-2 and TRBJ2-2; the D is unclear. V shed 1 base and J shed 10 bases, with 16 bases lying between them. CDR1 is SGHTA, CDR2 FQGNSA, per germline. The CDR3 consists of 15 residues. The CDR3 here is CASSLEPRPRLELFF. The CDR3 DNA sequence: TGTGCCAGCAGCTTAGAACCCCGGCCTAGGTTGGAGCTGTTTTTT.

This clone was seen only a few times. V is TRBV9 and J is TRBJ2-1; 8 positions match TRBD2. CDR3 length: 16 amino acids. Looked up from germline, CDR1 is SGDLS and CDR2 is YYNGEE. Trimming at V came to 4 bases and at J to 0 bases, leaving 6 bases not matched to a gene. The CDR3 coding sequence is TGTGCCAGCAGCCCAGGACTAGCCACCTCCTACAATGAGCAGTTCTTC. Translating it yields CASSPGLATSYNEQFF.

This clone was seen a few times. The rearrangement joins TRBV19 to TRBJ1-4; no clear D. The germline gives CDR1 LNHDA, CDR2 SQIVND (reference sequence). V lost 6 bases, J lost 8 bases, and 16 bases lay in between. The CDR3 totals 14 residues. For the CDR3, the DNA is TGTGCCAGTAGCCCCGGGGATGGTGCAGAAAAACTGTTTTTT. This sequence encodes CASSPGDGAEKLFF.

The rearrangement links TRBV6-1 to TRBJ2-3; tentatively, D is TRBD2 (7 bases). CDR3 size: 16 residues. Germline values: CDR1 MNHNS, CDR2 SASEGT. Trimming removed 2 bases at V and 5 bases at J, with 17 bases between. CDR3 in amino acids: CASSETVAGAGDTQYF. In nucleotides, the CDR3 is TGTGCCAGCAGTGAAACGGTCGCGGGGGCGGGAGATACGCAGTATTTT.

The J gene is TRBJ1-1, the V gene TRBV18; 7 nucleotides agree with TRBD1. The CDR3 spans 16 residues. Germline V lookup: CDR1 KGHSH, CDR2 LQKENI. Unmatched junction bases numbered 10, after V lost 6 bases and J lost 0 bases. CDR3 in amino acids: CASSPRTGELNTEAFF. The DNA of the CDR3 is TGTGCCAGCTCCCCAAGGACAGGAGAGTTGAACACTGAAGCTTTCTTT.

The rearrangement joins TRBV6-1 to TRBJ2-6; 7 bases are a match to TRBD1. The CDR3 totals 14 residues. The junction had 2 bases not matched to a gene; V was cut back by 7 bases and J by 2 bases. Germline lookup yields CDR1 MNHNS and CDR2 SASEGT. This chain's CDR3 is CASNDRAGANVLTF. Here the CDR3 DNA reads TGTGCCAGCAATGACAGGGCTGGGGCCAACGTCCTGACTTTC.

The rearrangement uses TRBV25-1 and TRBJ1-1; 9 bases fit TRBD1. Germline lookup yields CDR1 MGHDK and CDR2 SYGVNS. J lost 4 bases, V lost 7 bases, and 4 bases had no gene match. This CDR3 region has 13 residues. CDR3 coding DNA: TGTGCCAGCACCTCGACAGGGGGCACTGAAGCTTTCTTT. Translation gives CASTSTGGTEAFF.

A few counts support this clone. This chain links TRBV27 with TRBJ1-6; weak D call: TRBD1 (6 bases). Trimming pared 4 bases from V and 13 bases from J, leaving 11 bases between. This CDR3 region has 12 residues. Germline-derived CDR1 and CDR2 are MNHEY and SMNVEV (reference sequence). Written as DNA, the CDR3 is TGTGCCAGCAGTTATACAGGGATGCCCCTCCACTTT. This gives the protein CASSYTGMPLHF.

This chain links TRBV28 with TRBJ1-5; 7 positions match TRBD1. The J segment lost 4 bases and the V segment lost 5 bases, leaving 5 bases of the junction unmatched. The CDR3 is 14 amino acids. CDR1 MDHEN and CDR2 SYDVKM come from the germline V gene. The CDR3 loop is CASSQTGWNQPQHF. The CDR3, as DNA: TGTGCCAGCAGTCAGACAGGGTGGAATCAGCCCCAGCATTTT.

The chain uses TRBV6-6 and TRBJ2-7; 7 bases align to TRBD1. Germline V gene data show CDR1 as MNHNY and CDR2 as SVGAGI (reference sequence). The J segment lost 5 bases and the V segment lost 2 bases, leaving 0 bases of the junction unmatched. This CDR3 has 12 amino acids. The CDR3 sequence is CASSYQGDEQYF. DNA of the CDR3: TGTGCCAGCAGTTACCAGGGGGACGAGCAGTACTTC.

This clone was counted between two and nine times. The chain couples TRBV5-4 to TRBJ1-3; D gene unclear. Trimming took 0 bases from V and 0 from J, leaving 7 bases between them. The length of the CDR3 is 15 residues. Germline V gene sequence: CDR1 SGHNT, CDR2 YYREEE (reference sequence). The CDR3 protein is CASSLGSHSGNTIYF. CDR3 DNA: TGTGCCAGCAGCTTGGGCTCACACTCTGGAAACACCATATATTTT.

V gene TRBV6-6 combines with J gene TRBJ2-5; tentatively, D is TRBD1 (6 bases). Looked up from germline, CDR1 is MNHNY and CDR2 is SVGAGI (reference sequence). V was pared by 6 bases and J by 3 bases, with 8 bases between. The length of the CDR3 is 12 residues. Written as DNA, the CDR3 is TGTGCCAGCAGACAGGGAGAAGAGACCCAGTACTTC. Translating it yields CASRQGEETQYF.

The J gene is TRBJ2-5, the V gene TRBV15; 7 bases are shared with TRBD2. The end of the DNA fits TRBJ2-7 better, so the J call may be wrong. The CDR3 consists of 14 residues. Germline V CDR1 and CDR2: LNHNV, YYDKDF (reference sequence). This chain's CDR3 is CATSRELALPEQYF. DNA for the CDR3: TGTGCCACCAGCAGAGAACTAGCGCTTCCCGAGCAGTACTTC.

There are a few counts of this clone. V and J are TRBV20-1 and TRBJ2-5, with TRBD1 identical over 8 bases. V shed 3 bases and J 14 bases; nucleotides not matched to a gene: 8. Per germline, CDR1 DFQATT and CDR2 SNEGSKA (reference sequence). The CDR3 consists of 11 residues. In DNA, the CDR3 is TGCAGTGCTAGGCCTGGGACAGGTTCATACTTC. Protein product: CSARPGTGSYF.

The V call is TRBV19, the J call TRBJ1-1; tentatively, D is TRBD1 (5 bases). This CDR3 has 13 residues. The V end was cut by 6 bases, the J end by 3 bases, with 11 bases between. Germline CDR1 and CDR2: LNHDA and SQIVND (reference sequence). CDR3 region: CASSERGDTEAFF. The CDR3 DNA is TGTGCCAGTAGCGAAAGGGGCGACACTGAAGCTTTCTTT. The complete variable domain, with remaining parts taken from reference TRBV19 and TRBJ1-1, reads DGGITQSPKYLFRKEGQNVTLSCEQNLNHDAMYWYRQDPGQGLRLIYYSQIVNDFQKGDIAEGYSVSREKKESFPLTVTSAQKNPTAFYLCASSERGDTEAFFGQGTRLTVV.

This clone occurred a few times. The chain employs TRBV28 and TRBJ2-1; D may be TRBD1 (6 bases). The CDR3 runs to 13 residues. Trimming left V 8 bases short and J 9 bases short, with 17 bases between. The germline gives CDR1 MDHEN, CDR2 SYDVKM. CDR3 nucleotide sequence: TGTGCCAGCGGGTCAGGGGCACCCTTTGAGCAGTTCTTC. Translated: CASGSGAPFEQFF.